This T cell receptor beta chain was found in a study of shared clonotypes between healthy human individuals. Across the whole study: CD4 naive and CD4 memory each took three plates per donor, while CD8 naive took two and CD8 memory one.

Germline V gene sequence: CDR1 SGHDN, CDR2 FVKESK. Unmatched junction bases numbered 14, after V lost 3 bases and J lost 8 bases. This CDR3 has 18 residues. Several immunoSEQ plates received, in even portions, the genomic DNA of each subset. TCRdb's table, derived via immunoSEQ multiplex PCR, lists solely in-frame clones and lacks some. The table records 1,500,000 or so clones, around 97% of them present only once. J is TRBJ2-1 and V is TRBV14; 12 bases are a match to TRBD1. This clonotype was sampled from a man younger than 45 in good health. Sequencing was carried out using naive CD4+ T cells sorted from blood. Stated subset: CD45RA+ positively selected. The CDR3 DNA follows: TGTGCCAGCAGCCAGCCGGCCCGAGGGACAGGGGGCTTCGATGAGCAGTTCTTC. Its protein product is CASSQPARGTGGFDEQFF.